The source of this TCR beta chain is a study of technical replicates of blood from a handful of donors. Only in-frame clones appear in the TCRdb table, and some are missing; sequencing was by immunoSEQ multiplex PCR. The table includes approximately 92,000 clones, roughly 95% detected once. The germline V and J ends were trimmed by 4 bases and 4 bases, with 11 bases remaining between them. Germline CDR1 SGHRS, CDR2 YFSETQ. The CDR3 spans 14 residues. The chain employs TRBV5-1 and TRBJ2-2, with D unresolved. Sequenced sample: T cells isolated from PBMCs. The sequence came from a human donor in good health. The CDR3 loop is CASSPDTPTGELFF. CDR3 sequence (DNA): TGCGCCAGCAGCCCCGACACCCCCACCGGGGAGCTGTTTTTT.